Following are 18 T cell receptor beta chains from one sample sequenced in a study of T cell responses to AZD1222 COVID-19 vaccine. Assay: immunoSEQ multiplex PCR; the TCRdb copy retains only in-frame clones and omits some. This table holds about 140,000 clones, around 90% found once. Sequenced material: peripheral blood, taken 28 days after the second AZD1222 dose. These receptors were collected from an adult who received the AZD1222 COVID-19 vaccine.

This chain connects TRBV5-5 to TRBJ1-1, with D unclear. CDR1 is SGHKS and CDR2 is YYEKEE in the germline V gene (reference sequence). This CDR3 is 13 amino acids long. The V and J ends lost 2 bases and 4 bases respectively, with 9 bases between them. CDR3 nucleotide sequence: TGTGCCAGCAGCTTACGCGGGCTCACTGAAGCTTTCTTT. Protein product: CASSLRGLTEAFF.

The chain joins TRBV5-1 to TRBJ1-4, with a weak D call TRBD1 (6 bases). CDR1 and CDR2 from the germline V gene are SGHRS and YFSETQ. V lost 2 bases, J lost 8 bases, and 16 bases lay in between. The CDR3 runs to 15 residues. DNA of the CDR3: TGCGCCAGCAGCTTTTACACAGGGTCGAGCGAAAAACTGTTTTTT. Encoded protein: CASSFYTGSSEKLFF.

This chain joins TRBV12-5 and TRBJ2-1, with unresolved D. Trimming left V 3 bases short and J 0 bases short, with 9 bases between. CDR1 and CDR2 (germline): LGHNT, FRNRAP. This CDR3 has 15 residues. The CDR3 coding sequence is TGTGCTAGTGGTTTCTCTCGGAGCTCCTACAATGAGCAGTTCTTC. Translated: CASGFSRSSYNEQFF.

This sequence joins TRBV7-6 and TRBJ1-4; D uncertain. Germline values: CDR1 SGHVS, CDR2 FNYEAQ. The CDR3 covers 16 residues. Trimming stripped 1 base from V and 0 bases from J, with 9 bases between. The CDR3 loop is CASSLGQASTNEKLFF. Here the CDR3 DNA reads TGTGCCAGCAGCTTAGGGCAGGCCTCAACTAATGAAAAACTGTTTTTT.

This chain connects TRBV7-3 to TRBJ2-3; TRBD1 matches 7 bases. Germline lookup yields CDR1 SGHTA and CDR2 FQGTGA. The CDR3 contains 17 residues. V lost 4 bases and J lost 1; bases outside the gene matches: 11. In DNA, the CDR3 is TGTGCCAGCAGCTCCGGGACAGTGACCGCTGGCACAGATACGCAGTATTTT. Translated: CASSSGTVTAGTDTQYF.

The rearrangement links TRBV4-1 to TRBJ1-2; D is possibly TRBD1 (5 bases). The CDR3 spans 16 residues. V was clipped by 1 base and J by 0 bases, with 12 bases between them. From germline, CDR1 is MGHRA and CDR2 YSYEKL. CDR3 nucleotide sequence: TGCGCCAGCAGCCAAGTTAGGGGCGGACCTAACTATGGCTACACCTTC. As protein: CASSQVRGGPNYGYTF.

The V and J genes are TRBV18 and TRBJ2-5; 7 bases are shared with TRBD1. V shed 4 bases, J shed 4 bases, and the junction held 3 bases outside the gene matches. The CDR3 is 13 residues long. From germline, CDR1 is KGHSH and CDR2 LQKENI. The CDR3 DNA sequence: TGTGCCAGCTCACGGACAGGCCCAGAGACCCAGTACTTC. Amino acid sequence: CASSRTGPETQYF. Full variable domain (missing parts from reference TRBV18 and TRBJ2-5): NAGVMQNPRHLVRRRGQEARLRCSPMKGHSHVYWYRQLPEEGLKFMVYLQKENIIDESGMPKERFSAEFPKEGPSILRIQQVVRGDSAAYFCASSRTGPETQYFGPGTRLLVL.

The CDR3 here is CATSREGRPSYTF. The DNA for the CDR3 is TGTGCCACCAGCAGAGAGGGCCGCCCAAGCTACACCTTC. V usage is TRBV15 and J usage is TRBJ1-2; D not resolved. The V end was cut by 0 bases, the J end by 9 bases, with 11 bases between. Germline lookup yields CDR1 LNHNV and CDR2 YYDKDF (reference sequence). CDR3 length: 13 amino acids.

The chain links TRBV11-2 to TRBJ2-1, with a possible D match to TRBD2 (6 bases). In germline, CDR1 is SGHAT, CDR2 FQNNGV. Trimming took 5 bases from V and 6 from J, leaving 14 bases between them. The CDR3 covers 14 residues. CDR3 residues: CASSPRLDSNEQFF. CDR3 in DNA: TGTGCCAGCAGCCCGAGACTAGACAGCAATGAGCAGTTCTTC.

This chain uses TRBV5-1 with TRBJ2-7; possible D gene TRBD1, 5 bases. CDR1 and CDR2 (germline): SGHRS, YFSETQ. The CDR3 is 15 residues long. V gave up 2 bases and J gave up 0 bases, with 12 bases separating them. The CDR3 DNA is TGCGCCAGCAGCTTAGACCAGGGTTACTCCTACGAGCAGTACTTC. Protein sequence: CASSLDQGYSYEQYF. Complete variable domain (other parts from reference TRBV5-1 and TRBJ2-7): KAGVTQTPRYLIKTRGQQVTLSCSPISGHRSVSWYQQTPGQGLQFLFEYFSETQRNKGNFPGRFSGRQFSNSRSEMNVSTLELGDSALYLCASSLDQGYSYEQYFGPGTRLTVT.

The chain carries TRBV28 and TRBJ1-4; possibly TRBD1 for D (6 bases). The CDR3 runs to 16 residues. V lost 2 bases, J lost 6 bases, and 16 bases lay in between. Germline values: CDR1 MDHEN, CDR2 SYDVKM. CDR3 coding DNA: TGTGCCAGCAGTTTACTCCCAGGGGCTGGGGATGAAAAACTGTTTTTT. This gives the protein CASSLLPGAGDEKLFF.

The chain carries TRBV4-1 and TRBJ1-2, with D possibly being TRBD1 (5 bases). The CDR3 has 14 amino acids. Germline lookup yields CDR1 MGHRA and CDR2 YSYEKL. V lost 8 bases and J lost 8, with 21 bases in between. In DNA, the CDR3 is TGCGCCAGCGCCTCCGCCTACGTCGGACACGGCTACACCTTC. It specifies CASASAYVGHGYTF.

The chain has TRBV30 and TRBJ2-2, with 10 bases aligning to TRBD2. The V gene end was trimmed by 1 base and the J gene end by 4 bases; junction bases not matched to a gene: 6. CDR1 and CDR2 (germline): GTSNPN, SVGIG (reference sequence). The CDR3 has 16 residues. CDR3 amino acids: CAWSGLAGVFTGELFF. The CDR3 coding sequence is TGTGCCTGGAGTGGGCTAGCGGGAGTTTTCACCGGGGAGCTGTTTTTT.

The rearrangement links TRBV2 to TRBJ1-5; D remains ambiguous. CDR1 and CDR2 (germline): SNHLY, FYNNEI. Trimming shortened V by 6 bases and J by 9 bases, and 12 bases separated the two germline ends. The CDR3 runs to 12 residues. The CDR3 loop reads CASRGELRPQHF. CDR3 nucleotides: TGTGCCAGCAGAGGAGAGCTCCGGCCCCAGCATTTT.

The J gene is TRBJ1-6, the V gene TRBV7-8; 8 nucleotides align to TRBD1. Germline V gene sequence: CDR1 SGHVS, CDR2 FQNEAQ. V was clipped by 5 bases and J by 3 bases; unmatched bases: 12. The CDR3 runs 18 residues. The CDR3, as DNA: TGTGCCAGCAGCCCCTCCGAAGGACAGGGTCTCTATAATTCACCCCTCCACTTT. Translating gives CASSPSEGQGLYNSPLHF.

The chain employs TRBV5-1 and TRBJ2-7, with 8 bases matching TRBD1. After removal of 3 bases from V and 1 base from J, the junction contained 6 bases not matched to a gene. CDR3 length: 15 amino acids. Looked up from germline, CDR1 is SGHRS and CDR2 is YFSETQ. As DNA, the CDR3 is TGCGCCAGCAGCTCCGATCGGACAGGGTCCTACGAGCAGTACTTC. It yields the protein CASSSDRTGSYEQYF.

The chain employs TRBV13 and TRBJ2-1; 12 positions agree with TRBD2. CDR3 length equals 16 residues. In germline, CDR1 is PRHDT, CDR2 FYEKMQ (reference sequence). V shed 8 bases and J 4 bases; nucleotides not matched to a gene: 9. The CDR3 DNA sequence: TGTGCCAGCGGCGCTGGACTAGCGGGGATTTACAATGAGCAGTTCTTC. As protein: CASGAGLAGIYNEQFF.

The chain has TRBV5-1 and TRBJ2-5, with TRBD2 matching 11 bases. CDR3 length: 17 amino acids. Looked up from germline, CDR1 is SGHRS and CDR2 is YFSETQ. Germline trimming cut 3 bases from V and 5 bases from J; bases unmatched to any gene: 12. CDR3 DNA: TGCGCCAGCAGCTGGAAGGGCACTAGCGGGAGTCGGGAGACCCAGTACTTC. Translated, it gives CASSWKGTSGSRETQYF.